The clone carrying this TCR beta chain was counted only a few times. What it recognizes is unknown. This sample was included in a study of beta chain features in type 1 diabetes. Study as a whole: There was similarity between patients and healthy donors in age, gender and cell yields. Across every sample, roughly 100 million sorted cells were examined in total.

Expressed TCRB transcripts were sequenced, since all the RNA that had been isolated was reverse transcribed. Assay: immunoSEQ multiplex PCR; the TCRdb copy retains only in-frame clones and omits some. Altogether roughly 730,000 clones are present, roughly 12% being singletons, with the ten largest covering less than 0.025%. Regarding the study as a whole: More deletions and fewer insertions at VDJ junctions were seen in type 1 diabetes patients. All four CD4+ subsets from Type 1 diabetes patients carried moderately but significantly shorter TCRB CDR3s.

Trimming took 0 bases from V and 0 from J, leaving 12 bases between them. The CDR3 consists of 17 residues. The germline V gene has CDR1 SGHNT and CDR2 YYREEE (reference sequence). This sequence was found in a man between 18 and 35 years old with type 1 diabetes. The material sequenced was naive CD4+ T cells from blood. This chain links TRBV5-4 with TRBJ2-2, with D unclear. For the CDR3, the DNA is TGTGCCAGCAGCTTGGTCGGCCAAATCGCGAACACCGGGGAGCTGTTTTTT. This codes for CASSLVGQIANTGELFF.